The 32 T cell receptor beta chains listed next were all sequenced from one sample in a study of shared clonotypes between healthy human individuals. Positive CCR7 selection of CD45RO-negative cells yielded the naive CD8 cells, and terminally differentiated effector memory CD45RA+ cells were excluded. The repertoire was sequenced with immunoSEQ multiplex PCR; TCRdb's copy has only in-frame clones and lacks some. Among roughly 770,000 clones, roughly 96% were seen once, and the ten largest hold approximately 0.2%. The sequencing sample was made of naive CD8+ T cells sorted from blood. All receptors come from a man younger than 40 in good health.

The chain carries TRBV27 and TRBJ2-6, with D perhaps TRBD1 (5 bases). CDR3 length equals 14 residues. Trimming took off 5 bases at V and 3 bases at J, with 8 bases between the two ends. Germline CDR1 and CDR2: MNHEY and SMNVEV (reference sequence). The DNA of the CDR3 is TGTGCCAGCAGTCCAGGGTTTGGGGCCAACGTCCTGACTTTC. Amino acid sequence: CASSPGFGANVLTF. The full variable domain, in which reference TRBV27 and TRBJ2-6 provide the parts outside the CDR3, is EAQVTQNPRYLITVTGKKLTVTCSQNMNHEYMSWYRQDPGLGLRQIYYSMNVEVTDKGDVPEGYKVSRKEKRNFPLILESPSPNQTSLYFCASSPGFGANVLTFGAGSRLTVL.

In DNA, the CDR3 is TGTGCCAGCAGCACAGGACTAGCGGGTTCTACCGGGGAGCTGTTTTTT. Translating gives CASSTGLAGSTGELFF. The V and J genes are TRBV7-9 and TRBJ2-2; 11 bases align to TRBD2. CDR1 is SEHNR, CDR2 FQNEAQ, per germline (reference sequence). V lost 5 bases, J lost 5 bases, and 7 bases stayed unmatched. The CDR3 covers 16 residues. Full variable domain (outside the CDR3, taken from reference TRBV7-9 and TRBJ2-2): DTGVSQNPRHKITKRGQNVTFRCDPISEHNRLYWYRQTLGQGPEFLTYFQNEAQLEKSRLLSDRFSAERPKGSFSTLEIQRTEQGDSAMYLCASSTGLAGSTGELFFGEGSRLTVL.

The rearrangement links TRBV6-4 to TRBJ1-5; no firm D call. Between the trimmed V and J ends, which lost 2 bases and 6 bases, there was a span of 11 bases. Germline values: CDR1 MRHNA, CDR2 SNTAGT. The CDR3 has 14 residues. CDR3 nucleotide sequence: TGTGCCAGCAGTGACAGGGCTTCGGTTCAGCCCCAGCATTTT. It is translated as CASSDRASVQPQHF.

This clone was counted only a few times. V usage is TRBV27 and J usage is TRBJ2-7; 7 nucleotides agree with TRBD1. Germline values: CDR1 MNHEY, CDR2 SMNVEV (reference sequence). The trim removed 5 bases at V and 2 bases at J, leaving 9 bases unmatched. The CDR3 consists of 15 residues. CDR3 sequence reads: CASSLRQRGPYEQYF. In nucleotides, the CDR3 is TGTGCCAGCAGTCTCCGACAAAGGGGGCCCTACGAGCAGTACTTC.

The CDR3 region is CASSRRVAPSSYEQYF. CDR3 DNA sequence: TGTGCCAGCAGTCGGAGGGTAGCTCCGAGCTCCTACGAGCAGTACTTC. The V gene is TRBV7-6, the J gene TRBJ2-7; TRBD2 might be the D (6 bases). The CDR3 is 16 residues long. Looked up from germline, CDR1 is SGHVS and CDR2 is FNYEAQ. V gave up 6 bases and J gave up 0 bases, with 18 bases separating them.

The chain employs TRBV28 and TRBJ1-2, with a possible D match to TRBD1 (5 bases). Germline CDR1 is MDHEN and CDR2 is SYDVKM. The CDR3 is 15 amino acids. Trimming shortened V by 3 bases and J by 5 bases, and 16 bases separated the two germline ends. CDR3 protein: CASSLRSGERYGYTF. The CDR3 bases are TGTGCCAGCAGTTTGAGATCGGGGGAAAGGTATGGCTACACCTTC.

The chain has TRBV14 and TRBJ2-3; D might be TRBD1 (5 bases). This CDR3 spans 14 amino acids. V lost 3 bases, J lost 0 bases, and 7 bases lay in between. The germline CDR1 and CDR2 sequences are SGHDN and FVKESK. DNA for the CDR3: TGTGCCAGCAGCCAGACAGTTAGCACAGATACGCAGTATTTT. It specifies CASSQTVSTDTQYF.

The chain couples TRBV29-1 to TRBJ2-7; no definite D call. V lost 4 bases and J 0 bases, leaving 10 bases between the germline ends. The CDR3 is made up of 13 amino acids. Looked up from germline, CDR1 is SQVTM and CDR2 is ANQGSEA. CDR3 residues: CSVAQEPSYEQYF. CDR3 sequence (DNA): TGCAGCGTTGCGCAGGAGCCCTCCTACGAGCAGTACTTC.

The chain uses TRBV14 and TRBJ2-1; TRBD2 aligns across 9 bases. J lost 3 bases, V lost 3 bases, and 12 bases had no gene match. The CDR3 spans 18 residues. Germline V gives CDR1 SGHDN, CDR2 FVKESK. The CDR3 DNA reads TGTGCCAGCAGCCAGTCCGGGAGGCTAGCGGGACTCTACAATGAGCAGTTCTTC. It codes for CASSQSGRLAGLYNEQFF.

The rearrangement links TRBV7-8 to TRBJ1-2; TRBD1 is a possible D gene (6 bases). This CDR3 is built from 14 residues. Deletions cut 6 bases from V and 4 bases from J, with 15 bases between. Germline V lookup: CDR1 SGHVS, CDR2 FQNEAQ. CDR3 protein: CASRGGQTVYGYTF. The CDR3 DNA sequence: TGTGCCAGCAGGGGAGGACAGACAGTCTATGGCTACACCTTC.

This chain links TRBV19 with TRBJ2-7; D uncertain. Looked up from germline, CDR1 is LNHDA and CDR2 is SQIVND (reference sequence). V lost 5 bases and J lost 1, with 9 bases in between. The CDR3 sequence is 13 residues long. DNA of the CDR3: TGTGCCAGTAGTGCTGGACGGTCCTACGAGCAGTACTTC. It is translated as CASSAGRSYEQYF.

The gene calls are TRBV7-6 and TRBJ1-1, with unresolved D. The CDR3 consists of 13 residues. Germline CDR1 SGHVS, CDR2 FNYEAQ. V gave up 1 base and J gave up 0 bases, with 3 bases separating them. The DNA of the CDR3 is TGTGCCAGCAGCTTAGTTTTGAACACTGAAGCTTTCTTT. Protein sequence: CASSLVLNTEAFF.

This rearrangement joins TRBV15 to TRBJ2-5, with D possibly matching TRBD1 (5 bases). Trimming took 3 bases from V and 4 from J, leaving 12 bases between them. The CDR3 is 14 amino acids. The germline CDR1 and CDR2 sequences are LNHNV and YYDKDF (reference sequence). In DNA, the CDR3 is TGTGCCACCAGCAGCAGGGTTGAAGGAGAGACCCAGTACTTC. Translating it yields CATSSRVEGETQYF.

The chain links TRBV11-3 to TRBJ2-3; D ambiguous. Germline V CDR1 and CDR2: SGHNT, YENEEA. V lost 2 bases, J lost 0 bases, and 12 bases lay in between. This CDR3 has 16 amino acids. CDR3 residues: CASSLMFRASTDTQYF. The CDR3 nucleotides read TGTGCCAGCAGCTTAATGTTTAGAGCTAGCACAGATACGCAGTATTTT. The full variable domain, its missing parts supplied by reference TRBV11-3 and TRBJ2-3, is EAGVVQSPRYKIIEKKQPVAFWCNPISGHNTLYWYLQNLGQGPELLIRYENEEAVDDSQLPKDRFSAERLKGVDSTLKIQPAELGDSAVYLCASSLMFRASTDTQYFGPGTRLTVL.

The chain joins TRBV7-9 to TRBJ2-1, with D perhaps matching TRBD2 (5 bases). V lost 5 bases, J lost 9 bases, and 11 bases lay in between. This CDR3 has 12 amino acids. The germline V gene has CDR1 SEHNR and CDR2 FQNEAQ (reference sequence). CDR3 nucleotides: TGTGCCAGCAGCGAGGTGGGGAGTGAGCAGTTCTTC. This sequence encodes CASSEVGSEQFF.

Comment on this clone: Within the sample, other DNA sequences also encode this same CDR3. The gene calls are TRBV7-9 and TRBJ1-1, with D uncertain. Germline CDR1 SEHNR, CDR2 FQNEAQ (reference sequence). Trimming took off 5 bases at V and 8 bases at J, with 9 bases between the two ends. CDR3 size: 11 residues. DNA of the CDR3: TGTGCCAGCAGCCTAGACGGGGAAGCTTTCTTT. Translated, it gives CASSLDGEAFF.

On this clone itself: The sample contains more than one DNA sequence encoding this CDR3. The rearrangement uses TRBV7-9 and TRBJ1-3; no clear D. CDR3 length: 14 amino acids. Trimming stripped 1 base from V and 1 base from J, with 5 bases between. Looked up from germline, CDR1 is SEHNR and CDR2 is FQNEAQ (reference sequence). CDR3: CASSLGSSGNTIYF. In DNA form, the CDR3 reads TGTGCCAGCAGCTTAGGGAGTTCTGGAAACACCATATATTTT. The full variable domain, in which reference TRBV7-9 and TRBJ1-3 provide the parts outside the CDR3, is DTGVSQNPRHKITKRGQNVTFRCDPISEHNRLYWYRQTLGQGPEFLTYFQNEAQLEKSRLLSDRFSAERPKGSFSTLEIQRTEQGDSAMYLCASSLGSSGNTIYFGEGSWLTVV.

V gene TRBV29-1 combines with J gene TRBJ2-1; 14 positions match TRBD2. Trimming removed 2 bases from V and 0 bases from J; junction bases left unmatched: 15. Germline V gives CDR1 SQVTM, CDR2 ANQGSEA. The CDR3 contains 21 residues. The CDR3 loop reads CSVETLWGRLAGGSSYNEQFF. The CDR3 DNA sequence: TGCAGCGTTGAAACCCTGTGGGGTCGACTAGCGGGAGGGAGCTCCTACAATGAGCAGTTCTTC.

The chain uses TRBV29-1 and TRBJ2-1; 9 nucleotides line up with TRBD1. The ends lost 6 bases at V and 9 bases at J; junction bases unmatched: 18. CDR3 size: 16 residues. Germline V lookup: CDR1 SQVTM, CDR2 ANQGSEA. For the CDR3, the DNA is TGCAGCGTGGAGAGAAGGGACAGGGAAATTGGAGGTGAGCAGTTCTTC. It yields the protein CSVERRDREIGGEQFF.

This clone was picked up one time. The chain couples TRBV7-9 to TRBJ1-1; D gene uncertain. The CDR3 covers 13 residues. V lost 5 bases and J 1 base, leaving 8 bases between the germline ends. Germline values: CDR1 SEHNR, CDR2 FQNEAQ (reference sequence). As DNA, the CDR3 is TGTGCCAGCAGCATGACAACGAACACTGAAGCTTTCTTT. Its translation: CASSMTTNTEAFF.

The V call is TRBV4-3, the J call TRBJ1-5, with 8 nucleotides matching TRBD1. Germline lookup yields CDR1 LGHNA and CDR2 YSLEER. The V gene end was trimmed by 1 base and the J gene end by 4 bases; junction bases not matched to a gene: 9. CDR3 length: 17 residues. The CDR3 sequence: CASSQVFRGQINQPQHF. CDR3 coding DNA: TGCGCCAGCAGCCAAGTATTCAGGGGGCAGATTAATCAGCCCCAGCATTTT.

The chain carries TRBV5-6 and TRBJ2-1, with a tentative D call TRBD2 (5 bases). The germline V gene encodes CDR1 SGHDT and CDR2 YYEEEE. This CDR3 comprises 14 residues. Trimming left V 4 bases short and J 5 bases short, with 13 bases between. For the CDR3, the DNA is TGTGCCAGCAGCCTCGTCCTGCGGGACAATGAGCAGTTCTTC. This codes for CASSLVLRDNEQFF. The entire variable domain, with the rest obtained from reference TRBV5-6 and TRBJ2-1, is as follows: DAGVTQSPTHLIKTRGQQVTLRCSPKSGHDTVSWYQQALGQGPQFIFQYYEEEERQRGNFPDRFSGHQFPNYSSELNVNALLLGDSALYLCASSLVLRDNEQFFGPGTRLTVL.

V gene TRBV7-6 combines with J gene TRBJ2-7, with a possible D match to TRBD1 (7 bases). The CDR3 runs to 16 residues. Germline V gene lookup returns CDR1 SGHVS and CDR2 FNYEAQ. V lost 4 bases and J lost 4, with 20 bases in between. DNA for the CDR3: TGTGCCAGCAGCTCTAGCGCCCGGGACAGAACATACGAGCAGTACTTC. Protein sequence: CASSSSARDRTYEQYF. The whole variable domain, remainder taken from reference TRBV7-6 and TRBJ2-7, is GAGVSQSPRYKVTKRGQDVALRCDPISGHVSLYWYRQALGQGPEFLTYFNYEAQQDKSGLPNDRFSAERPEGSISTLTIQRTEQRDSAMYRCASSSSARDRTYEQYFGPGTRLTVT.

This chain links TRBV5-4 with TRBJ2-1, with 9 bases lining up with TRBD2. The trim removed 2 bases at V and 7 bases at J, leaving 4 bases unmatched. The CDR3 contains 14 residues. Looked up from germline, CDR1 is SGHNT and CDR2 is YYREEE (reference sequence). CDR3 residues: CASSFAGGANEQFF. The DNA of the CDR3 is TGTGCCAGCAGCTTTGCGGGAGGGGCAAATGAGCAGTTCTTC.

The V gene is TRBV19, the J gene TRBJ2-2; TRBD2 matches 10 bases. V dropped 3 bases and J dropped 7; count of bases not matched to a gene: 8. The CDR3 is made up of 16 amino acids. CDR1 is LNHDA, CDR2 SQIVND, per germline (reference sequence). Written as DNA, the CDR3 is TGTGCCAGTAGTATTGGAGCTAGCGGGAGCGGCGGGGAGCTGTTTTTT. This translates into CASSIGASGSGGELFF.

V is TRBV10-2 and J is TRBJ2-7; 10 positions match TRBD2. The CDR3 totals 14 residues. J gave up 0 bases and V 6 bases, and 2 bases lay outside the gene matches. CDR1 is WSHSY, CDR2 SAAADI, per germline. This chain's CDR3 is CASRVAGGSYEQYF. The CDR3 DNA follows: TGCGCCAGCAGGGTAGCGGGAGGCTCCTACGAGCAGTACTTC.

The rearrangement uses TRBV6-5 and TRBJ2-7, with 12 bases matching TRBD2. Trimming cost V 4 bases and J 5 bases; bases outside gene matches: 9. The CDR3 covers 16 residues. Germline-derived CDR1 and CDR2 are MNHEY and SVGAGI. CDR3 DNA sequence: TGTGCCAGCAGTTTCGGCCTAGCGGGAGGGCTGGACGAGCAGTACTTC. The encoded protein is CASSFGLAGGLDEQYF.

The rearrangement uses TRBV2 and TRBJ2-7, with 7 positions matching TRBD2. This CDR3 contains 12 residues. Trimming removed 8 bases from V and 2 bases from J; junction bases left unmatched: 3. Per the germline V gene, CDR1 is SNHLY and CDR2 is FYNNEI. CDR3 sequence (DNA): TGTGCCAGCGTCCGGGGGGCCTACGAGCAGTACTTC. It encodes CASVRGAYEQYF.

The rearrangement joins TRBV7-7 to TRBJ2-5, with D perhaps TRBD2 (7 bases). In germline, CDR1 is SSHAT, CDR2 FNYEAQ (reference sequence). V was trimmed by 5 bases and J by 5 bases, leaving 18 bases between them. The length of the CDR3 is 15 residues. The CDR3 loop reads CASSPRGGALETQYF. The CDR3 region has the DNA TGTGCCAGCAGCCCACGAGGGGGGGCATTGGAGACCCAGTACTTC. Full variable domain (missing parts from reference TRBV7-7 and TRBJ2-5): GAGVSQSPRYKVTKRGQDVTLRCDPISSHATLYWYQQALGQGPEFLTYFNYEAQPDKSGLPSDRFSAERPEGSISTLTIQRTEQRDSAMYRCASSPRGGALETQYFGPGTRLLVL.

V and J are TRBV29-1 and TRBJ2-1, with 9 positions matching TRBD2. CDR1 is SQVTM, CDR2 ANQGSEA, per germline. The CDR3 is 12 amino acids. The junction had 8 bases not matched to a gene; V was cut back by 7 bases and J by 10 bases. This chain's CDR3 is CSGSGTSNEQFF. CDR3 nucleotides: TGCAGCGGTTCCGGGACTAGCAACGAGCAGTTCTTC.

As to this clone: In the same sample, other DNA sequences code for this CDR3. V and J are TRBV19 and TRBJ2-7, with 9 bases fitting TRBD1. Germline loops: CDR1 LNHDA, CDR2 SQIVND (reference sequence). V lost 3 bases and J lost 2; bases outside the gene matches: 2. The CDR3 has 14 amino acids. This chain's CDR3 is CASSMGQGAYEQYF. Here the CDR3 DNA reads TGTGCCAGTAGTATGGGACAGGGAGCCTACGAGCAGTACTTC. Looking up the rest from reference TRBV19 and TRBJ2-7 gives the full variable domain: DGGITQSPKYLFRKEGQNVTLSCEQNLNHDAMYWYRQDPGQGLRLIYYSQIVNDFQKGDIAEGYSVSREKKESFPLTVTSAQKNPTAFYLCASSMGQGAYEQYFGPGTRLTVT.

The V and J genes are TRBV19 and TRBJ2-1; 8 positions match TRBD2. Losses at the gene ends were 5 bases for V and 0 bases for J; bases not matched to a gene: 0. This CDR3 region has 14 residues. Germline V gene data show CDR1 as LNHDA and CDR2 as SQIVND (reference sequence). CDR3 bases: TGTGCCAGTAGTCTAGCGGGCTCCTACAATGAGCAGTTCTTC. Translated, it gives CASSLAGSYNEQFF. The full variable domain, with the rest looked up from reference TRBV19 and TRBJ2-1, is DGGITQSPKYLFRKEGQNVTLSCEQNLNHDAMYWYRQDPGQGLRLIYYSQIVNDFQKGDIAEGYSVSREKKESFPLTVTSAQKNPTAFYLCASSLAGSYNEQFFGPGTRLTVL.